A single sample gave rise to the 21 T cell receptor beta chains below, sequenced in a study of shared clonotypes between healthy human individuals (TCRdb year 2020). Libraries were constructed by the immunoSEQ multiplex PCR assay. The immuneACCESS repertoire file appears here via TCRdb, limited to in-frame rearrangements. These files lack a portion of the clones; in checked studies, under half of the deficit traces to unresolved V genes, and the cause of the others is not known. For this sample the table gives approximately 1,500,000 clones, of which approximately 97% were detected only once. Approximately 1.1% of the sample is in the top ten clones. The specimen sequenced was naive CD4+ T cells sorted from blood. Taken with the paper, the label for cell subset or site translates to: CD45RA+ positively selected. The receptors here all came from a man between 25 and 39 years old in good health.

The chain couples TRBV4-1 to TRBJ2-3, with 14 bases fitting TRBD2. Per germline, CDR1 MGHRA and CDR2 YSYEKL. V shed 4 bases and J 1 base; nucleotides not matched to a gene: 4. This CDR3 comprises 17 residues. Here the CDR3 DNA reads TGCGCCAGCAGCCTCGGACTAGCGGGAGGAGGCACAGATACGCAGTATTTT. Protein: CASSLGLAGGGTDTQYF.

The J gene is TRBJ2-4, the V gene TRBV4-3; 9 positions agree with TRBD1. The germline V gene encodes CDR1 LGHNA and CDR2 YSLEER. J was trimmed by 7 bases and V by 5 bases; bases with no gene match: 6. The CDR3 extends over 14 amino acids. In DNA, the CDR3 is TGCGCCAGCAGCGCGGGACAGGGTTATAACATTCAGTACTTC. As protein: CASSAGQGYNIQYF.

This chain joins TRBV28 and TRBJ1-2; 8 bases agree with TRBD1. The germline V gene has CDR1 MDHEN and CDR2 SYDVKM. The CDR3 covers 13 residues. V lost 7 bases to trimming and J lost 5 bases; unmatched junction nucleotides: 6. CDR3 DNA: TGTGCCAGCATCAAAGACAGGGGATATGGCTACACCTTC. Its protein product is CASIKDRGYGYTF.

The chain has TRBV6-1 and TRBJ1-1, with D possibly being TRBD1 (5 bases). The CDR3 covers 15 residues. Trimming cost V 2 bases and J 0 bases, with 10 bases left between them. Germline V gene sequence: CDR1 MNHNS, CDR2 SASEGT. CDR3 in amino acids: CASSESGGMNTEAFF. The DNA for the CDR3 is TGTGCCAGCAGTGAAAGTGGGGGTATGAACACTGAAGCTTTCTTT.

V usage is TRBV19 and J usage is TRBJ1-5; possible D gene TRBD1, 6 bases. Germline assignment: CDR1 LNHDA and CDR2 SQIVND (reference sequence). Trimming took 4 bases from V and 7 from J, leaving 17 bases between them. The CDR3 spans 15 residues. DNA of the CDR3: TGTGCCAGTAGTACTGGGCAAGGGGGAGGACAGCCCCAGCATTTT. Translating gives CASSTGQGGGQPQHF.

The rearrangement uses TRBV7-7 and TRBJ2-1; D is possibly TRBD2 (6 bases). The CDR3 extends over 15 amino acids. With 6 bases removed from V and 3 bases from J, the gap between germline ends came to 15 bases. Germline V gene lookup returns CDR1 SSHAT and CDR2 FNYEAQ (reference sequence). The CDR3 sequence is CASSLGRDFYNEQFF. The CDR3 DNA is TGTGCCAGCAGTTTGGGTCGGGACTTCTACAATGAGCAGTTCTTC.

In its sample, this clone was seen once. V gene TRBV18 combines with J gene TRBJ2-2; 7 bases fit TRBD1. Germline CDR1 is KGHSH and CDR2 is LQKENI. Germline trimming cut 9 bases from V and 1 base from J; bases unmatched to any gene: 5. The CDR3 length is 14 residues. In nucleotides, the CDR3 is TGTGCCAGTTTAAGGGACAGGAACACCGGGGAGCTGTTTTTT. This codes for CASLRDRNTGELFF.

This chain links TRBV7-9 with TRBJ2-7; D unresolved. From germline, CDR1 is SEHNR and CDR2 FQNEAQ (reference sequence). The CDR3 runs 13 residues. The V end was cut by 1 base, the J end by 5 bases, with 9 bases between. The CDR3 DNA is TGTGCCAGCAGCTTAGTGAACGGTCACGAGCAGTACTTC. Amino acid sequence: CASSLVNGHEQYF. Full variable domain (missing parts from reference TRBV7-9 and TRBJ2-7): DTGVSQNPRHKITKRGQNVTFRCDPISEHNRLYWYRQTLGQGPEFLTYFQNEAQLEKSRLLSDRFSAERPKGSFSTLEIQRTEQGDSAMYLCASSLVNGHEQYFGPGTRLTVT.

The chain uses TRBV18 and TRBJ2-7; perhaps TRBD1 as D (6 bases). The CDR3 loop spans 14 amino acids. With 1 base removed from V and 6 bases from J, the gap between germline ends came to 13 bases. Germline CDR1 KGHSH, CDR2 LQKENI. The CDR3 DNA reads TGTGCCAGCTCACCACAAGGGGGAATCAGCGAGCAGTACTTC. Its protein is CASSPQGGISEQYF.

The chain has TRBV21-1 and TRBJ2-3. TRBV21-1 is a pseudogene locus. The CDR3 is 11 amino acids. CDR3 nucleotide sequence: TGTGCCTGCGTCGGGCGGGATACGCAGTATTTT. Amino acids: CACVGRDTQYF.

The chain is built from TRBV27 and TRBJ2-2, with 12 bases that match TRBD2. V shed 3 bases, J shed 6 bases, and the junction held 8 bases outside the gene matches. This CDR3 comprises 17 residues. Germline values: CDR1 MNHEY, CDR2 SMNVEV (reference sequence). The CDR3, as DNA: TGTGCCAGCAGTTTCAGGCTAGCGGGAGGGCCAGCCGGGGAGCTGTTTTTT. It translates to CASSFRLAGGPAGELFF.

V and J are TRBV7-9 and TRBJ2-1; 9 bases line up with TRBD2. Per the germline V gene, CDR1 is SEHNR and CDR2 is FQNEAQ (reference sequence). V was pared by 0 bases and J by 9 bases, with 6 bases of the junction left unmatched. This CDR3 region has 15 residues. CDR3 protein: CASSLAPVAGVEQFF. In DNA form, the CDR3 reads TGTGCCAGCAGCTTAGCGCCGGTAGCGGGAGTTGAGCAGTTCTTC.

The rearrangement links TRBV5-4 to TRBJ2-3, with D perhaps matching TRBD1 or TRBD2 (5 bases each). There are 13 residues in the CDR3. Germline V lookup: CDR1 SGHNT, CDR2 YYREEE (reference sequence). V was shortened by 3 bases and J by 5 bases, with 10 bases between the two germline ends. In DNA form, the CDR3 reads TGTGCCAGCAGCTGGGAGAGGGGAGATACGCAGTATTTT. Amino acid sequence: CASSWERGDTQYF.

Worth noting for this clone: The junction and the germline gene differ at one end; a read error may be behind it. This chain uses TRBV7-7 with TRBJ2-5; D possibly uses TRBD1 or TRBD2 (5 bases each). The germline gives CDR1 SSHAT, CDR2 FNYEAQ (reference sequence). CDR3 length: 15 amino acids. The CDR3 loop is CASSLAPGSRETQYF. Written as DNA, the CDR3 is TGTGCTAGCAGCTTAGCCCCAGGGAGTAGGGAGACCCAGTACTTC.

The rearrangement uses TRBV28 and TRBJ2-7, with 8 bases identical to TRBD1. Trimming at V came to 3 bases and at J to 3 bases, leaving 1 base not matched to a gene. The CDR3 consists of 13 residues. Germline V gene sequence: CDR1 MDHEN, CDR2 SYDVKM. The CDR3 here is CASSFGQGYEQYF. The CDR3 DNA reads TGTGCCAGCAGTTTTGGACAGGGCTACGAGCAGTACTTC.

V and J are TRBV11-3 and TRBJ2-7; no clear D. Germline-derived CDR1 and CDR2 are SGHNT and YENEEA. V was shortened by 3 bases and J by 3 bases, with 9 bases between the two germline ends. This CDR3 has 13 amino acids. This CDR3 is CASSFGVGYEQYF. In nucleotides, the CDR3 is TGTGCCAGCAGCTTTGGGGTGGGCTACGAGCAGTACTTC.

The rearrangement links TRBV10-3 to TRBJ2-1, with D perhaps TRBD1 or TRBD2 (5 bases each). Germline CDR1 is ENHRY and CDR2 is SYGVKD. Trimming took off 8 bases at V and 5 bases at J, with 16 bases between the two ends. The CDR3 is made up of 14 amino acids. The CDR3 region is CAIRQGDTHNEQFF. The CDR3 nucleotides are TGTGCCATCCGGCAGGGAGACACCCACAATGAGCAGTTCTTC.

V is TRBV6-1 and J is TRBJ1-2, with no clear D. CDR1 and CDR2 from the germline V gene are MNHNS and SASEGT. The CDR3 covers 12 residues. Trimming left V 4 bases short and J 4 bases short, with 7 bases between. The CDR3, as DNA: TGTGCCAGCAGTGTCATCAGCTATGGCTACACCTTC. Its translation: CASSVISYGYTF.

The chain carries TRBV18 and TRBJ1-1; no clear D gene. The CDR3 loop spans 14 amino acids. CDR1 and CDR2 from the germline V gene are KGHSH and LQKENI. The V gene lost 1 base and the J gene lost 2 bases, with 8 bases spanning the gap. Here the CDR3 reads CASSPLDANTEAFF. The CDR3 DNA reads as TGTGCCAGCTCACCACTGGACGCAAACACTGAAGCTTTCTTT.

V gene TRBV10-1 combines with J gene TRBJ1-2; no firm D call. V lost 4 bases and J 2 bases, leaving 8 bases between the germline ends. Per germline, CDR1 WNHNN and CDR2 SYGVQD (reference sequence). The CDR3 has 13 residues. The CDR3 DNA is TGCGCCAGCAGTGTGGGCAGGAACTATGGCTACACCTTC. Its protein product is CASSVGRNYGYTF.

The chain recombines TRBV28 with TRBJ1-5; no clear D gene. This CDR3 is built from 13 residues. Trimming removed 10 bases at V and 2 bases at J, with 12 bases between. In germline, CDR1 is MDHEN, CDR2 SYDVKM. The CDR3 loop reads CAIAGRGNQPQHF. CDR3 sequence (DNA): TGTGCCATCGCCGGTCGGGGCAATCAGCCCCAGCATTTT.